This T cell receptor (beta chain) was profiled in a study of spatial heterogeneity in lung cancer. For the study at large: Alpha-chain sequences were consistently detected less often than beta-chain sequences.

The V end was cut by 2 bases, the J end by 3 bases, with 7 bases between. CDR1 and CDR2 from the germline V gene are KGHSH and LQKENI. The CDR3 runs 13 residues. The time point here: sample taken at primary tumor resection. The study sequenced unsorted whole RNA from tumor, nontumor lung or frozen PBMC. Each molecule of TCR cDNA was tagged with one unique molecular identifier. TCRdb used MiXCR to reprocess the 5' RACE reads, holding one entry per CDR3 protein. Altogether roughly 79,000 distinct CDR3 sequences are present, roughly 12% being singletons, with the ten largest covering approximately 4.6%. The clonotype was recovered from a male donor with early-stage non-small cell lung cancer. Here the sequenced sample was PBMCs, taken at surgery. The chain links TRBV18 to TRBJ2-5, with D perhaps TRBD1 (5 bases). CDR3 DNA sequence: TGTGCCAGCTCACCAGGGGCAGAAGAGACCCAGTACTTC. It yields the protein CASSPGAEETQYF. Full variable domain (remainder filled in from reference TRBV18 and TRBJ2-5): NAGVMQNPRHLVRRRGQEARLRCSPMKGHSHVYWYRQLPEEGLKFMVYLQKENIIDESGMPKERFSAEFPKEGPSILRIQQVVRGDSAAYFCASSPGAEETQYFGPGTRLLVL.